This T cell receptor beta chain appears in the sequencing data of a study of shared clonotypes between healthy human individuals. Trimming shortened V by 7 bases and J by 6 bases, and 21 bases separated the two germline ends. CDR3 size: 16 residues. The V gene's germline CDR1 is LNHNV and CDR2 YYDKDF (reference sequence). Notes on this clone: Antigen: not known.

Naive CD8 populations comprised CD45RO-negative cells positively selected for CCR7, excluding terminally differentiated effector memory CD45RA+ cells. Study conclusions and caveats: Measured sharing among donors was expected to vary with sequencing depth.

Profiled with immunoSEQ multiplex PCR; TCRdb holds only in-frame clones, not every one. This sample has about 680,000 clones, with under 95% found just once. Sequenced: naive CD8+ T cells sorted from blood. This receptor was obtained from a man aged 30 to 45 in good health. V and J are TRBV15 and TRBJ2-2; a weak D match, TRBD1 (5 bases). Here the CDR3 reads CATTHGKGMTAGELFF. The DNA of the CDR3 is TGTGCCACCACCCATGGGAAGGGGATGACAGCCGGGGAGCTGTTTTTT.